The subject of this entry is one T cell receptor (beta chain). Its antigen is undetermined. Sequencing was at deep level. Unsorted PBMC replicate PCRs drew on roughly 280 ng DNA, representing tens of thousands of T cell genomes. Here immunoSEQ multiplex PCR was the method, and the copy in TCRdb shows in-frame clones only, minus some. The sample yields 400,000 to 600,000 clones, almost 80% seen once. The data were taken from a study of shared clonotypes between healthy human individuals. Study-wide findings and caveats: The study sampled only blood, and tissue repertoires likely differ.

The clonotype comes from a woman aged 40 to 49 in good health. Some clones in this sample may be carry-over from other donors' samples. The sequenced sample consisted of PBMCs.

The CDR3 is CASSFTRAGANVLTF. DNA for the CDR3: TGTGCCAGCAGTTTCACCCGGGCTGGGGCCAACGTCCTGACTTTC. The chain employs TRBV27 and TRBJ2-6; D remains unclear. The V gene's germline CDR1 is MNHEY and CDR2 SMNVEV (reference sequence). V was clipped by 3 bases and J by 2 bases, with 8 bases between them. The CDR3 runs to 15 residues.